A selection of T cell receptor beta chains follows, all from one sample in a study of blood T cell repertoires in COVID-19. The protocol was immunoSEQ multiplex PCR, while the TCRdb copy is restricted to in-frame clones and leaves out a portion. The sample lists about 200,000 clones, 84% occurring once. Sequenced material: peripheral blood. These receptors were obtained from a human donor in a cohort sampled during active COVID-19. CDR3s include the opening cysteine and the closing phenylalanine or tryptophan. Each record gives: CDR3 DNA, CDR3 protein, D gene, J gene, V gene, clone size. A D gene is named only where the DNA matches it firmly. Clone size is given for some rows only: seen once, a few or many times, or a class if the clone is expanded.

CDR3nt: TGTGCCAGCAGCGGAGAAAGGACTGCTCTTTATGGCTACACCTTC
CDR3aa: CASSGERTALYGYTF
d_gene: .
j_gene: TRBJ1-2
v_gene: TRBV9
abundance: .

CDR3nt: TGTGCCAGCAGTTTATTCTCGGCAGGGTCAGGAAACACCATATATTTT
CDR3aa: CASSLFSAGSGNTIYF
d_gene: .
j_gene: TRBJ1-3
v_gene: TRBV28
abundance: .

CDR3nt: TGTGCCAGCAGTTACTCCCTGAGCACAGATACGCAGTATTTT
CDR3aa: CASSYSLSTDTQYF
d_gene: .
j_gene: TRBJ2-3
v_gene: TRBV7-9
abundance: .

CDR3nt: TGTGCCAGCAGCTTAACGGGAGGGTGGAACGAGCAGTACTTC
CDR3aa: CASSLTGGWNEQYF
d_gene: TRBD2
j_gene: TRBJ2-7
v_gene: TRBV7-2
abundance: .

CDR3nt: TGTGCCAGCTCACCCGATGGACTAGCGGCGAACACCGGGGAGCTGTTTTTT
CDR3aa: CASSPDGLAANTGELFF
d_gene: TRBD2
j_gene: TRBJ2-2
v_gene: TRBV18
abundance: .

CDR3nt: TGTGCCAGCAGCCAAAACAGGGGGCTCGAGCAGTACTTC
CDR3aa: CASSQNRGLEQYF
d_gene: TRBD1
j_gene: TRBJ2-7
v_gene: TRBV6-5
abundance: .

CDR3nt: TGTGCCAGCAGCCCCCGGAGGACTCCAGGGGGAACTAATGAAAAACTGTTTTTT
CDR3aa: CASSPRRTPGGTNEKLFF
d_gene: TRBD1
j_gene: TRBJ1-4
v_gene: TRBV7-9
abundance: .

CDR3nt: TGCGCCAGCAGCTTGGAGTCCCTATACGAGCAGTACTTC
CDR3aa: CASSLESLYEQYF
d_gene: .
j_gene: TRBJ2-7
v_gene: TRBV5-1
abundance: once

CDR3nt: TGTGCCAGCAGCGCAGGGGGTAGCGGGATACTTGCCGAGCAGTTCTTC
CDR3aa: CASSAGGSGILAEQFF
d_gene: .
j_gene: TRBJ2-1
v_gene: TRBV9
abundance: .

CDR3nt: TGTGCCAGCAGCCAAGCCAGCTACGAGCAGTACTTC
CDR3aa: CASSQASYEQYF
d_gene: .
j_gene: TRBJ2-7
v_gene: TRBV3-1/TRBV3-2
abundance: few

CDR3nt: TGTGCCAGTAGTGGCCAGTTCTCTGGAAACACCATATATTTT
CDR3aa: CASSGQFSGNTIYF
d_gene: .
j_gene: TRBJ1-3
v_gene: TRBV19
abundance: once

CDR3nt: TGTGCTAGTGGTTTGGGGGGGGATTCACCCCTCCACTTT
CDR3aa: CASGLGGDSPLHF
d_gene: .
j_gene: TRBJ1-6
v_gene: TRBV12-5
abundance: .

CDR3nt: TGTGCCAGCAGTGAAATCAGTGATTACGAGCAGTACTTC
CDR3aa: CASSEISDYEQYF
d_gene: .
j_gene: TRBJ2-7
v_gene: TRBV2
abundance: once

CDR3nt: TGTGCCAGCAGTTTGGGCGGTGCGGGCAATGAGCAGTTCTTC
CDR3aa: CASSLGGAGNEQFF
d_gene: .
j_gene: TRBJ2-1
v_gene: TRBV28
abundance: .

CDR3nt: TGTGCCACCTGGACAGGGTTAGGTGGCTACACCTTC
CDR3aa: CATWTGLGGYTF
d_gene: TRBD1
j_gene: TRBJ1-2
v_gene: TRBV24-1
abundance: few

CDR3nt: TGTGCCAGCAGGGGACAGGGTTCCTACAATGAGCAGTTCTTC
CDR3aa: CASRGQGSYNEQFF
d_gene: TRBD1
j_gene: TRBJ2-1
v_gene: TRBV6-5
abundance: .

CDR3nt: TGTGCCATCTCCCCATCGGGACTAGCGGGAACCGGGGAGCTGTTTTTT
CDR3aa: CAISPSGLAGTGELFF
d_gene: TRBD2
j_gene: TRBJ2-2
v_gene: TRBV10-3
abundance: .

CDR3nt: TGTGCCATCAATGTGGGAGTGAACACTGAAGCTTTCTTT
CDR3aa: CAINVGVNTEAFF
d_gene: .
j_gene: TRBJ1-1
v_gene: TRBV10-3
abundance: few

CDR3nt: TGTGCCAGCAGTTTATCAGCGGGGGGGGCCAACGTCCTGACTTTC
CDR3aa: CASSLSAGGANVLTF
d_gene: TRBD2
j_gene: TRBJ2-6
v_gene: TRBV28
abundance: .